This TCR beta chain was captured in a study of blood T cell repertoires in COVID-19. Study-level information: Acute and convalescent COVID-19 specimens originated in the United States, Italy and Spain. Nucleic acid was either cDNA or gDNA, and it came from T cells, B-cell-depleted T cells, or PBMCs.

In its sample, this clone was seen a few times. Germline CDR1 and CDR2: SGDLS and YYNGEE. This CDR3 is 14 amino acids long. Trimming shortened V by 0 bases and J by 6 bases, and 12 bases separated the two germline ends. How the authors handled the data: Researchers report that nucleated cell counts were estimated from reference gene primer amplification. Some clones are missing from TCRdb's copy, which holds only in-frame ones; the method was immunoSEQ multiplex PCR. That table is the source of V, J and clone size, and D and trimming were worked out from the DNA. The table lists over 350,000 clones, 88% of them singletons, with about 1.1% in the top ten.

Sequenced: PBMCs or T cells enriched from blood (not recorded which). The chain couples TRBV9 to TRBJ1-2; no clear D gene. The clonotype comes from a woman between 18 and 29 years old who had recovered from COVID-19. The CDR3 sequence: CASSVAAGLNGYTF. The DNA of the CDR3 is TGTGCCAGCAGCGTAGCGGCAGGATTGAATGGCTACACCTTC.